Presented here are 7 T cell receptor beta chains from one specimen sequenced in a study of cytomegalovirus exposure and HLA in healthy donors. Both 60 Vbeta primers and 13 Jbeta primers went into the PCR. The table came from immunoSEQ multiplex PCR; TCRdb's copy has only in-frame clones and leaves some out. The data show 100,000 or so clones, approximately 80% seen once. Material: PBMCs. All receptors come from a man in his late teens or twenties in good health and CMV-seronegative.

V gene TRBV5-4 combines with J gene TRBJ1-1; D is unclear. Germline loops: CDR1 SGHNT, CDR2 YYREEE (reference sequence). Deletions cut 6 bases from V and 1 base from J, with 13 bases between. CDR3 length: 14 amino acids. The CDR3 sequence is CASTSPSENTEAFF. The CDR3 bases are TGTGCCAGCACCTCACCCTCAGAGAACACTGAAGCTTTCTTT.

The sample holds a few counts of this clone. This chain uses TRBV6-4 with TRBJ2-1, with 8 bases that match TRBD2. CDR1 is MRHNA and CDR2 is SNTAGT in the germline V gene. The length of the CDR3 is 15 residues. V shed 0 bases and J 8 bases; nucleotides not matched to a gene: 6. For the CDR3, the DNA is TGTGCCAGCAGTGACTCCGGGGGGGCCGGCGATGAGCAGTTCTTC. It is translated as CASSDSGGAGDEQFF.

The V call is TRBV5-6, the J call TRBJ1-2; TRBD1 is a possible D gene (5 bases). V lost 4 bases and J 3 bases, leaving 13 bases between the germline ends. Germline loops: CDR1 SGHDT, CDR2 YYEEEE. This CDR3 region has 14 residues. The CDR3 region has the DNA TGTGCCAGCAGCCCCAGGGCATCTCACTATGGCTACACCTTC. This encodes CASSPRASHYGYTF. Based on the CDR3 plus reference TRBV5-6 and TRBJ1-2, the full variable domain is DAGVTQSPTHLIKTRGQQVTLRCSPKSGHDTVSWYQQALGQGPQFIFQYYEEEERQRGNFPDRFSGHQFPNYSSELNVNALLLGDSALYLCASSPRASHYGYTFGSGTRLTVV.

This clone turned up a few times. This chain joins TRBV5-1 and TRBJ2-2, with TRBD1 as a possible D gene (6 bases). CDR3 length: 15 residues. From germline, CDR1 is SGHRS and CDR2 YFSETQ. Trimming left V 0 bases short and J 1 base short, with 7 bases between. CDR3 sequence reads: CASSLGTENTGELFF. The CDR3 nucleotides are TGCGCCAGCAGCTTGGGGACAGAGAACACCGGGGAGCTGTTTTTT.

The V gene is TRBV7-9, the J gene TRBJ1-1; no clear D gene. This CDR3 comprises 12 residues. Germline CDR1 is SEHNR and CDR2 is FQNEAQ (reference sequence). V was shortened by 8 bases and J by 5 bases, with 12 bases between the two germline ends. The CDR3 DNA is TGTGCCAGCGGGAGGCGAGCGACTGAAGCTTTCTTT. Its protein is CASGRRATEAFF.

CDR3 in amino acids: CASSVTGDAQPQHF. The CDR3 DNA reads as TGTGCCAGCAGCGTTACAGGGGACGCACAGCCCCAGCATTTT. The chain combines TRBV9 with TRBJ1-5, with 7 nucleotides matching TRBD1. There are 14 residues in the CDR3. Trimming cost V 2 bases and J 7 bases; bases outside gene matches: 6. Per germline, CDR1 SGDLS and CDR2 YYNGEE.

DNA for the CDR3: TGTGCCAGAAAGAACCAGGGCGTCACTGAAGCTTTCTTT. Translating it yields CARKNQGVTEAFF. The chain links TRBV7-5 to TRBJ1-1; the table calls TRBD1, which could not be checked here. TRBV7-5 is listed as a pseudogene. The CDR3 sequence is 13 residues long.